The 19 T cell receptor beta chains in this list originate from one sample, sequenced in a study of blood T cell repertoires in COVID-19. Sequenced by immunoSEQ multiplex PCR; TCRdb stores in-frame clones only, minus some. Of fewer than 90,000 clones in the sample, roughly 96% were seen once. The sequenced sample consisted of peripheral blood. All receptors derive from a human donor with active COVID-19. The donor label of this sample is uncertain.

This chain links TRBV7-9 with TRBJ2-3, with D perhaps TRBD2 (6 bases). Germline V gene sequence: CDR1 SEHNR, CDR2 FQNEAQ (reference sequence). This CDR3 is 15 amino acids long. Trimming pared 3 bases from V and 5 bases from J, leaving 15 bases between. The CDR3 DNA is TGTGCCAGCAGCTTGAAGGGATCAGCGGGAGATACGCAGTATTTT. It codes for CASSLKGSAGDTQYF. Combining the CDR3 with reference TRBV7-9 and TRBJ2-3 gives the whole variable domain DTGVSQNPRHKITKRGQNVTFRCDPISEHNRLYWYRQTLGQGPEFLTYFQNEAQLEKSRLLSDRFSAERPKGSFSTLEIQRTEQGDSAMYLCASSLKGSAGDTQYFGPGTRLTVL.

The chain uses TRBV11-2 and TRBJ1-1, with D perhaps TRBD1 (5 bases). The germline V gene encodes CDR1 SGHAT and CDR2 FQNNGV. The V end lost 0 bases, the J end lost 9 bases, and 11 bases lay between the germline ends. The CDR3 is 13 amino acids. CDR3 amino acids: CASSLESGWQAFF. The CDR3 DNA follows: TGTGCCAGCAGCTTAGAGTCAGGGTGGCAAGCTTTCTTT.

The rearrangement uses TRBV6-2 or TRBV6-3 and TRBJ2-6; 9 bases fit TRBD1. Germline V CDR1 and CDR2: MNHEY, SVGEGT. Trimming at V came to 6 bases and at J to 1 base, leaving 4 bases not matched to a gene. The CDR3 has 16 residues. The CDR3 region is CASRPGQGSGANVLTF. The DNA for the CDR3 is TGTGCCAGCAGGCCTGGACAGGGGTCTGGGGCCAACGTCCTGACTTTC.

The rearrangement joins TRBV7-2 to TRBJ1-1; D might be TRBD1 (6 bases). Germline CDR1 and CDR2: SGHTA and FQGNSA. CDR3 size: 16 residues. The germline V and J ends were trimmed by 5 bases and 6 bases, with 22 bases remaining between them. This CDR3 is CASSPGGGATRAEAFF. The CDR3 DNA is TGTGCCAGCAGCCCGGGCGGGGGCGCCACGAGAGCTGAAGCTTTCTTT.

The rearrangement uses TRBV5-1 and TRBJ1-4, with D possibly TRBD1 on 6 matching bases. The V end was cut by 4 bases, the J end by 8 bases, with 18 bases between. The germline gives CDR1 SGHRS, CDR2 YFSETQ. The CDR3 is made up of 15 amino acids. The CDR3 sequence is CASSPYRAVGEKLFF. The CDR3 nucleotides are TGCGCCAGCAGCCCTTACAGGGCGGTCGGAGAAAAACTGTTTTTT.

CDR3 sequence (DNA): TGCGCCAGCAGTCCACCCCGGACAGGCGGAGGGGGTGAGGAGCTGTTTTTT. The encoded protein is CASSPPRTGGGGEELFF. The chain combines TRBV23-1 with TRBJ2-2; D may be TRBD1 (7 bases). TRBV23-1 belongs to the ORF category, with a function that is uncertain. The CDR3 has 17 residues. V was trimmed by 4 bases and J by 10 bases, leaving 25 bases between them.

The chain links TRBV10-1 to TRBJ2-1; 11 bases map to TRBD2. The CDR3 length is 15 residues. Germline values: CDR1 WNHNN, CDR2 SYGVQD (reference sequence). V dropped 5 bases and J dropped 5; count of bases not matched to a gene: 5. In DNA form, the CDR3 reads TGCGCCAGCAGTTGGGGGACTAGCGGTAACAATGAGCAGTTCTTC. This translates into CASSWGTSGNNEQFF.

This chain links TRBV6-5 with TRBJ1-2; no clear D gene. CDR1 is MNHEY, CDR2 SVGAGI, per germline. V lost 6 bases and J 3 bases, leaving 8 bases between the germline ends. This CDR3 contains 12 residues. The CDR3, as DNA: TGTGCCAGCAGCCCCACAGACTATGGCTACACCTTC. It is translated as CASSPTDYGYTF.

V and J are TRBV24-1 and TRBJ1-1, with a weak D call TRBD1 (5 bases). V was trimmed by 0 bases and J by 6 bases, leaving 13 bases between them. The length of the CDR3 is 15 residues. Germline V lookup: CDR1 KGHDR, CDR2 SFDVKD. DNA of the CDR3: TGTGCCACCAGTGATTTGTTTTTAAGGGGCGCTGAAGCTTTCTTT. The encoded protein is CATSDLFLRGAEAFF.

The chain combines TRBV11-2 with TRBJ2-1; D is unclear. Germline-derived CDR1 and CDR2 are SGHAT and FQNNGV. V lost 1 base and J 9 bases, leaving 4 bases between the germline ends. The CDR3 length is 11 residues. The CDR3 sequence is CASSLGGEQFF. The CDR3 DNA reads TGTGCCAGCAGCTTAGGAGGTGAGCAGTTCTTC.

This chain links TRBV12-3 or TRBV12-4 with TRBJ1-1; the D gene is possibly TRBD1 (5 bases). Trimming removed 3 bases from V and 11 bases from J, with 16 bases in between. The CDR3 is 13 amino acids. The CDR3 loop is CASSLGPRVGAFF. Here the CDR3 DNA reads TGTGCCAGCAGTTTGGGGCCCCGGGTGGGGGCTTTCTTT.

The chain employs TRBV6-4 and TRBJ1-3, with D perhaps matching TRBD1 (5 bases). Germline CDR1 reads MRHNA; CDR2 reads SNTAGT. The germline V and J ends were trimmed by 4 bases and 8 bases, with 12 bases remaining between them. The CDR3 spans 13 residues. The chain's CDR3 is CASSVFPGDTIYF. Written as DNA, the CDR3 is TGTGCCAGCAGTGTGTTTCCGGGGGACACCATATATTTT.

This chain connects TRBV5-1 to TRBJ2-4; TRBD1 might be the D (6 bases). V lost 4 bases and J 9 bases, leaving 17 bases between the germline ends. The germline gives CDR1 SGHRS, CDR2 YFSETQ. This CDR3 is 14 amino acids long. CDR3 nucleotides: TGCGCCAGCAGCGCGACAGGTTTTGGGATCATTCAGTACTTC. Encoded protein: CASSATGFGIIQYF.

The chain links TRBV21-1 to TRBJ2-5; the D segment call TRBD1 is taken from the table without a DNA check. TRBV21-1 is marked as a pseudogene. This CDR3 is built from 13 residues. The chain's CDR3 is CASSDRKKETQYF. The CDR3 DNA reads TGTGCCAGTTCGGACAGGAAAAAAGAGACCCAGTACTTC.

For this clone: One end of the junction varies from germline; a read error may be responsible. The gene calls are TRBV7-2 and TRBJ2-7; maybe TRBD1 (5 bases). This CDR3 is 16 amino acids long. Germline CDR1 is SGHTA and CDR2 is FQGNSA. The CDR3 protein is CASSLTGDTQAYEQYF. DNA for the CDR3: TGTGCCAGTAGCTTAACTGGAGACACACAGGCCTACGAGCAGTACTTC.

The chain carries TRBV27 and TRBJ2-1, with D perhaps TRBD1 (5 bases). Trimming pared 5 bases from V and 2 bases from J, leaving 7 bases between. CDR3 length: 13 residues. CDR1 MNHEY and CDR2 SMNVEV come from the germline V gene (reference sequence). For the CDR3, the DNA is TGTGCCAGCAGTGGACACCCCTACAATGAGCAGTTCTTC. It codes for CASSGHPYNEQFF.

The chain couples TRBV14 to TRBJ1-2; D may be TRBD1 (6 bases). Germline V gives CDR1 SGHDN, CDR2 FVKESK. The CDR3 totals 14 residues. V was shortened by 0 bases and J by 6 bases, with 11 bases between the two germline ends. The chain's CDR3 is CASSQDSGANGYTF. CDR3 nucleotides: TGTGCCAGCAGCCAAGACTCAGGGGCCAATGGCTACACCTTC.

The rearrangement joins TRBV6-5 to TRBJ2-7, with TRBD1 matching 10 bases. The J segment lost 6 bases and the V segment lost 6 bases, leaving 8 bases of the junction unmatched. The germline V gene encodes CDR1 MNHEY and CDR2 SVGAGI. This CDR3 contains 14 residues. CDR3 sequence (DNA): TGTGCCAGCAGCCAGACAGGGGGCCCCTCCGAGCAGTACTTC. This encodes CASSQTGGPSEQYF.

The genes are TRBV7-2 and TRBJ1-1; TRBD1 is a possible D gene (5 bases). V lost 0 bases and J 3 bases, leaving 8 bases between the germline ends. Germline CDR1 and CDR2: SGHTA and FQGNSA. CDR3 length equals 14 residues. CDR3 amino acids: CASSLALGDTEAFF. CDR3 nucleotide sequence: TGTGCCAGCAGCTTAGCCTTAGGGGACACTGAAGCTTTCTTT.